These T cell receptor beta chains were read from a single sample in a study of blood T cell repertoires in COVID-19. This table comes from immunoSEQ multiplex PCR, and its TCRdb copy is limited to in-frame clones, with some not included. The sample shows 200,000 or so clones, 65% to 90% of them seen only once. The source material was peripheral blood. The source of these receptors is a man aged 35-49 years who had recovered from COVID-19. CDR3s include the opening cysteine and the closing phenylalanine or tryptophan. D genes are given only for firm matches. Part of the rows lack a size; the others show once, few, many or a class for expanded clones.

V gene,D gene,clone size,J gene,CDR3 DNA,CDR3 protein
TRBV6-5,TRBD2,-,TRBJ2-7,TGTGCCAGCATCGCATCCGGGACTAGCGGGTACGAGCAGTACTTC,CASIASGTSGYEQYF
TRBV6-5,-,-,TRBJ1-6,TGTGCCAGCGGTTCACAGGGATCCTATAATTCACCCCTCCACTTT,CASGSQGSYNSPLHF
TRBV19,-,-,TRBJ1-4,TGTGCCAGTGGGGAGCGGCCTAATGAAAAACTGTTTTTT,CASGERPNEKLFF
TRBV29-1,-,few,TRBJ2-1,TGCAGCGTTGAGGCTAGCACCTACAATGAGCAGTTCTTC,CSVEASTYNEQFF
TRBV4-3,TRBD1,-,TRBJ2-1,TGCGCCAGCAGCCAAGACTCAGGGGGCCATGAGCAGTTCTTC,CASSQDSGGHEQFF
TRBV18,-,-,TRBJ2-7,TGTGCCAGCTCCCTAGCCCCGGGGGCCTACGAGCAGTACTTC,CASSLAPGAYEQYF
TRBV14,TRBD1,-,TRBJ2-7,TGTGCCAGCAGCCAAGGTGCATGGGACAGGGGGCCTCACGAGCAGTACTTC,CASSQGAWDRGPHEQYF
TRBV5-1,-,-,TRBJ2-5,TGCGCCAGCAGCTTCATGGGTAGCCTGGGCCAAGAGACCCAGTACTTC,CASSFMGSLGQETQYF
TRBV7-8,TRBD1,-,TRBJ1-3,TGTGCCAGCAGCCCTTCCCGGGCAGGGGGCATAAACACCATATATTTT,CASSPSRAGGINTIYF
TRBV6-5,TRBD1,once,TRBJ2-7,TGTGCCAGCATGGACAGGAGCTCCTACGAGCAGTACTTC,CASMDRSSYEQYF
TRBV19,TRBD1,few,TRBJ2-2,TGTGCCAGTAGTATAGATTGGGACAGGGGGCCCGGGGAGCTGTTTTTT,CASSIDWDRGPGELFF
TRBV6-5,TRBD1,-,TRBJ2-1,TGTGCCAGCAGTAGGGGGGACAGGGTCTACAATGAGCAGTTCTTC,CASSRGDRVYNEQFF
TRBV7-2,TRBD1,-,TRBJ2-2,TGTGCCAGCAGCTTCGCCGGGACAGCGAACACCGGGGAGCTGTTTTTT,CASSFAGTANTGELFF
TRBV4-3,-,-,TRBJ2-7,TGCGCCAGCAGCCAAAACGGGGGCTCCTACGAGCAGTACTTC,CASSQNGGSYEQYF
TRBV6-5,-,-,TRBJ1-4,TGTGCCAGCAGTTTGGCAGGGGCCCTAGAACTGTTTTTT,CASSLAGALELFF
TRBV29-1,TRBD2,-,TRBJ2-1,TGCAGCGGGACTAGCGGCCAGGGGCAGTTCTTC,CSGTSGQGQFF
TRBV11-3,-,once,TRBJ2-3,TGTGCCAGCAGCTTCAGGGTAATGGGGTCAGATACGCAGTATTTT,CASSFRVMGSDTQYF
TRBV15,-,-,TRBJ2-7,TGTGCCACCAGCAACCTGCAGGGGTACGAGCAGTACTTC,CATSNLQGYEQYF
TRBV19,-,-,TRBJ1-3,TGTGCCAGAAATGTCGACAGGACCTGCTCTGGAAACACCATATATTTT,CARNVDRTCSGNTIYF
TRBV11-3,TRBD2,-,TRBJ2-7,TGTGCCAGCAGCTTCAGCGGGGGGACGTACTACGAGCAGTACTTC,CASSFSGGTYYEQYF
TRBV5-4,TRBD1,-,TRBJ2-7,TGTGCCAGCAGTTTTACAGGGGGAAACTACGAGCAGTACTTC,CASSFTGGNYEQYF
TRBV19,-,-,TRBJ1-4,TGTGCCAGTAGTATTCGAGGACCTCCAAGGGAGGAAAAACTGTTTTTT,CASSIRGPPREEKLFF
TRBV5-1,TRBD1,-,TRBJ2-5,TGCGCCAGCAGCAGGGACAGGGCGGTAGAGACCCAGTACTTC,CASSRDRAVETQYF
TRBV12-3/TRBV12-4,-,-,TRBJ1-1,TGTGCCAGCGTGGGCAGGGCTTTCTTT,CASVGRAFF
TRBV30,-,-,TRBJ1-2,TGTGCCTGGAGTGGGCCAGTCCGTGGCTACACCTTC,CAWSGPVRGYTF
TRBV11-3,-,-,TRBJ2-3,TGTGCCAGCAGCCTTGGACAAGCCACAGATACGCAGTATTTT,CASSLGQATDTQYF
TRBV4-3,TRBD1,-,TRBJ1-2,TGCGCCAGCAGCCGCGCCGGGACAGGGAAGGGCTACACCTTC,CASSRAGTGKGYTF
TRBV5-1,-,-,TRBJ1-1,TGCGCCAGCAGCTTGCAGACAGAAAACACTGAAGCTTTCTTT,CASSLQTENTEAFF
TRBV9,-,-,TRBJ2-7,TGTGCCAGCAGCGGCTTGGGGAGCTCCTACGAGCAGTACTTC,CASSGLGSSYEQYF
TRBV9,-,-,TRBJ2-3,TGTGCCAGCAGCGTAGACAGGGGGGGAGCGGATACGCAGTATTTT,CASSVDRGGADTQYF
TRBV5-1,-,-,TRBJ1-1,TGCGCCAGCAGCGCTGACAGATTGAACACTGAAGCTTTCTTT,CASSADRLNTEAFF
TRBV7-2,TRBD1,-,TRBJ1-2,TGTGCCAGCAGCCACGGGACAGGAAGTAACTATGGCTACACCTTC,CASSHGTGSNYGYTF
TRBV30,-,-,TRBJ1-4,TGTGCCTGGAACGCCGGCCGACAAGAAAAACTGTTTTTT,CAWNAGRQEKLFF
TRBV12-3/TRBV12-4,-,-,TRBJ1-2,TGTGCCAGCAGTTACGGGGGGACCTACACCTTC,CASSYGGTYTF
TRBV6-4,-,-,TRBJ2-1,TGTGCCAGCAGTGGGCCCACACACAATGAGCAGTTCTTC,CASSGPTHNEQFF
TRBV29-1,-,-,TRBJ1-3,TGCAGCGCCCTGATCGGGGGAAACACCATATATTTT,CSALIGGNTIYF
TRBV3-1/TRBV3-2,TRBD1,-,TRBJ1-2,TGTGCCAGCAGCCAAGGGGACAGGGCCTATGGCTACACCTTC,CASSQGDRAYGYTF
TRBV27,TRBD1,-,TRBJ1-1,TGTGCCAGCAGTCGATGGACAGGGAACGACAGGGACACTGAAGCTTTCTTT,CASSRWTGNDRDTEAFF
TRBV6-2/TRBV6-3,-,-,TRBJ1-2,TGTGCCAGCAGTGCCCAACAGGGTGCTTACGGCTACACCTTC,CASSAQQGAYGYTF
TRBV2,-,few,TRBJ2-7,TGTGCCAGCAGTGATCCAGCGCTGAGCTACGAGCAGTACTTC,CASSDPALSYEQYF